This TCR beta chain was documented in a study of shared clonotypes between healthy human individuals. Study summary: Sampling drew on donors who were a couple of women and a few men aged 18 to 49.

Naive CD8 cells lacked CD45RO, underwent positive selection for CCR7 and left out terminally differentiated effector memory CD45RA+ cells. Healthy HIV-negative adults without recent acute infections or vaccinations served as donors. Study observations and caveats: Relative to their counterparts shared across all four donors, non-shared clonotypes exhibited diminished generation probabilities.

Over several immunoSEQ plates, each subset's genomic DNA was distributed in even portions. TCRdb's table, derived via immunoSEQ multiplex PCR, lists solely in-frame clones and lacks some. The sample holds approximately 2,200,000 clones, roughly 91% seen once. As concerns this clone: What it binds is unknown.

This CDR3 is 15 amino acids long. Per germline, CDR1 SGHRS and CDR2 YFSETQ. Between the trimmed V and J ends, which lost 0 bases and 6 bases, there was a span of 13 bases. The chain joins TRBV5-1 to TRBJ2-1; tentative D call: TRBD2 (6 bases). The sequenced material came from naive CD8+ T cells from PBMCs. The TCR was taken from a man between 18 and 29 years old in good health. Some clones in this sample may be carry-over from other donors' samples. The CDR3 DNA reads TGCGCCAGCAGCTTGGACGGGAGTGGCTCCAATGAGCAGTTCTTC. The encoded protein is CASSLDGSGSNEQFF.